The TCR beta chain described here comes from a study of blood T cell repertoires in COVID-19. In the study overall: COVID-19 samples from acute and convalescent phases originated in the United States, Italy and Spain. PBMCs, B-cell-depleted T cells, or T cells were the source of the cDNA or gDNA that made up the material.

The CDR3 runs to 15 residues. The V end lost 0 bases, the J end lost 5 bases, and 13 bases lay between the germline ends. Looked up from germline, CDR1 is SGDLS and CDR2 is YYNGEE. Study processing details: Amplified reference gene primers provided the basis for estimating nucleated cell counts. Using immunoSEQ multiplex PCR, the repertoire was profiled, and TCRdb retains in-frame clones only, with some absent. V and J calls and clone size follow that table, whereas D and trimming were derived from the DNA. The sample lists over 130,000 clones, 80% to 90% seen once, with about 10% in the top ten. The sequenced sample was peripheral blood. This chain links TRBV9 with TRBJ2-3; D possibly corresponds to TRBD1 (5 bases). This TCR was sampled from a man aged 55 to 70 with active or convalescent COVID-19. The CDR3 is CASSVDEGAGDTQYF. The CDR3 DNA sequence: TGTGCCAGCAGCGTAGATGAAGGGGCTGGAGATACGCAGTATTTT. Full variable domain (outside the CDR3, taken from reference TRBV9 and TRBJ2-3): DSGVTQTPKHLITATGQRVTLRCSPRSGDLSVYWYQQSLDQGLQFLIQYYNGEERAKGNILERFSAQQFPDLHSELNLSSLELGDSALYFCASSVDEGAGDTQYFGPGTRLTVL.